This T cell receptor beta chain was documented in a study of CD8 T cells in Susac syndrome (dated by TCRdb to about 2019). Regarding the research as a whole: Among the Susac syndrome patients who were sequenced, clinically active disease was present in six and clinical remission was observed in 8 or 9. At blood withdrawal, Susac syndrome patients were either therapy-naive, taking corticosteroids (in some cases with IVIg as well), or taking IVIg alone. Whether CD8+ T cell activation and differentiation in Susac syndrome was antigen driven was tested using repertoire sequencing.

RNA was extracted using the RNeasy kit, and roughly 0.45 to 1 microgram was reverse transcribed with random hexamers. The immunoSEQ multiplex PCR assay, covering 54 Vbeta and 13 Jbeta segments, was used to amplify TCR beta CDR3 regions. To correct PCR amplification bias, a synthetic template baseline was used for both primer optimization and computational correction. The authors processed their data as follows. Reads were annotated to V, D and J genes according to IMGT and were analyzed with immunoSEQ Analyzer, with only productive sequences retained. To calculate clonality, Shannon entropy was normalized by log2 of the number of productive unique sequences and then subtracted from one. Public and private clones were assessed among the 100 most prevalent clones of each patient and control. Susac-specific clones were defined as absent from healthy and MS cohorts, some 1,000 published viral clones and other ImmuneACCESS disease sequences. TCRdb trimmed public reads at Q25 via fastp, called clones via MiXCR and kept in-frame beta chains. Each CDR3 protein appears once, grouped with its most common genes and DNA. The V and J calls were not made by the authors but by TCRdb's processing. This sample is represented by 170,000 or so distinct CDR3 sequences; roughly 95% of them were singletons. Around 0.13% of the sample lies in the top ten.

A word on this clonotype: Its antigen remains unidentified. No clone much larger than this one lies a single base away; base qualities are absent.

Results the study describes overall, beyond this receptor: In patients with Susac syndrome, the CD4+ T cell repertoire showed no detectable clonal expansion. The study acknowledged that relatively few individuals were included in the TCR sequencing and HLA analysis.

Peripheral blood CD8+ and CD4+ T cells from healthy donors, Susac syndrome patients and multiple sclerosis patients were profiled by high-throughput TCR beta sequencing. The Susac syndrome patients fulfilled recently defined diagnostic criteria for definite or probable disease. CD8+ TEMRA cells were enriched by FACS, while bulk CD8+ and CD4+ T cells were purified by magnetic negative isolation. Blood was collected in EDTA tubes and processed within 24 hours, with PBMCs isolated through density gradient centrifugation. PBMCs intended for TCR sequencing were frozen in liquid nitrogen and were later thawed in a 37 degrees C water bath. A purity of at least 90% was achieved for sorted or isolated CD4+, CD8+ and CD8+ TEMRA cells. CDR1 and CDR2 were assigned from the germline V gene as SGHDT and YYEEEE. At the junction V is shortened by 4 bases and J by 4 bases, with 16 bases in between. Inclusive of the bounding cysteine and phenylalanine, the CDR3 is 15 residues long. Left in the record is the CDR3 DNA by itself, 45 bases read in frame from the first base.

The sequence joins TRBV5-6 to TRBJ2-3; the D gene is perhaps TRBD2, on 5 matching bases. The TCR sequence derives from a human donor with Susac syndrome. Sequencing was carried out using CD4+ T cells from PBMCs. The DNA is TGTGCCAGCAGCCCTGAGCTTATGAGGGCAGATACGCAGTATTTT. The resulting protein is CASSPELMRADTQYF.